Listed here are 19 T cell receptor beta chains from one sample, sequenced in a study of blood T cell repertoires in COVID-19. The assay was immunoSEQ multiplex PCR, and TCRdb's table has in-frame clones only and misses some. The sample includes roughly 140,000 clones, 70% to 85% of them seen just once. Sequenced sample: peripheral blood. All receptors come from a woman in her fifties or sixties with acute or convalescent COVID-19.

This chain uses TRBV5-1 with TRBJ2-5, with 10 bases identical to TRBD1. CDR1 and CDR2 (germline): SGHRS, YFSETQ. V was clipped by 2 bases and J by 4 bases; unmatched bases: 5. CDR3 length equals 15 residues. CDR3 protein: CASSLADRGGETQYF. Written as DNA, the CDR3 is TGCGCCAGCAGCTTAGCGGACAGGGGGGGAGAGACCCAGTACTTC.

The chain couples TRBV5-3 to TRBJ1-1, with 10 bases identical to TRBD1. TRBV5-3 is an open reading frame, and its role is uncertain. The V segment lost 4 bases and the J segment 0 bases; nucleotides outside the gene matches: 12. This CDR3 is 18 amino acids long. The CDR3 region is CARSHRTGGFGMNTEAFF. The CDR3 DNA reads TGTGCCAGAAGCCACCGGACAGGGGGATTCGGGATGAACACTGAAGCTTTCTTT.

J is TRBJ2-4 and V is TRBV10-1, with 7 bases fitting TRBD2. CDR1 is WNHNN and CDR2 is SYGVQD in the germline V gene (reference sequence). The CDR3 has 15 amino acids. The J segment lost 6 bases and the V segment lost 0 bases, leaving 5 bases of the junction unmatched. CDR3 in amino acids: CASSESGGGTNIQYF. DNA for the CDR3: TGCGCCAGCAGTGAGTCCGGCGGGGGAACAAACATTCAGTACTTC.

The CDR3 nucleotides read TGCGCCGAATGGGCTCTGGAGGGGATGAACGAGCAGTACTTC. Translating it yields CAEWALEGMNEQYF. The genes are TRBV23-1 and TRBJ2-7; a possible D gene is TRBD2 (6 bases). TRBV23-1 is placed among ORFs of uncertain function. Between the trimmed V and J ends, which lost 11 bases and 5 bases, there was a span of 22 bases. This CDR3 is built from 14 residues.

The J gene is TRBJ2-1, the V gene TRBV6-5, with TRBD2 matching 10 bases. The V gene's germline CDR1 is MNHEY and CDR2 SVGAGI. This CDR3 contains 15 residues. Unmatched junction bases numbered 6, after V lost 6 bases and J lost 4 bases. CDR3 in DNA: TGTGCCAGCAGAGTAACTAGCGGGACGTACAATGAGCAGTTCTTC. Translated: CASRVTSGTYNEQFF.

CDR3 region: CASSQSWGGNTGELFF. The CDR3 DNA reads as TGTGCCAGCAGCCAATCCTGGGGGGGGAACACCGGGGAGCTGTTTTTT. The chain joins TRBV3-1 (or the pseudogene TRBV3-2) to TRBJ2-2; 7 bases fit TRBD2. This CDR3 is 16 amino acids long. The junction had 4 bases not matched to a gene; V was cut back by 2 bases and J by 1 base. The germline V gene encodes CDR1 LGHDT and CDR2 YNNKEL (reference sequence).

This sequence joins TRBV5-6 and TRBJ2-3; 9 bases match TRBD2. Per germline, CDR1 SGHDT and CDR2 YYEEEE. After removal of 4 bases from V and 6 bases from J, the junction contained 3 bases not matched to a gene. The CDR3 has 13 residues. The CDR3: CASSPGLADTQYF. The CDR3 DNA follows: TGTGCCAGCAGCCCTGGACTAGCGGATACGCAGTATTTT.

The chain joins TRBV5-5 to TRBJ2-3; 10 bases agree with TRBD1. CDR3 size: 15 residues. V was clipped by 4 bases and J by 4 bases; unmatched bases: 6. Per the germline V gene, CDR1 is SGHKS and CDR2 is YYEKEE (reference sequence). The CDR3 protein is CASSLGQGVSDTQYF. The CDR3 DNA sequence: TGTGCCAGCAGCCTAGGACAGGGGGTGTCAGATACGCAGTATTTT.

The J gene is TRBJ1-1, the V gene TRBV28; D uncertain. V lost 5 bases and J lost 4, with 20 bases in between. Per the germline V gene, CDR1 is MDHEN and CDR2 is SYDVKM. The CDR3 length is 16 residues. CDR3 coding DNA: TGTGCCAGCAGTCCCGCCACGGCACCACTAAGCACTGAAGCTTTCTTT. Protein: CASSPATAPLSTEAFF.

This clone appeared once. The DNA of the CDR3 is TGCGCCAGCAGCCCCCGGGAGGCATCCTACAATGAGCAGTTCTTC. It is translated as CASSPREASYNEQFF. The chain combines TRBV5-1 with TRBJ2-1; 7 bases fit TRBD2. The CDR3 consists of 15 residues. The germline CDR1 and CDR2 sequences are SGHRS and YFSETQ. V trimming: 4 bases; J trimming: 1 base; junction bases outside the gene matches: 5.

The chain is built from TRBV29-1 and TRBJ2-1; TRBD2 is a possible D gene (6 bases). The CDR3 loop spans 16 amino acids. V was shortened by 7 bases and J by 10 bases, with 29 bases between the two germline ends. Germline V gene lookup returns CDR1 SQVTM and CDR2 ANQGSEA. The CDR3 coding sequence is TGCAGCGCTGAGCCCCACGCGAAGGACTACCTGGGGGAGCAGTTCTTC. It is translated as CSAEPHAKDYLGEQFF.

The J gene is TRBJ2-3, the V gene TRBV7-2; TRBD2 matches at 12 bases. CDR3 length: 16 residues. The J segment lost 1 base and the V segment lost 2 bases, leaving 1 base of the junction unmatched. Per the germline V gene, CDR1 is SGHTA and CDR2 is FQGNSA. For the CDR3, the DNA is TGTGCCAGCAGCTTACGACTAGCGGGAGGCACAGATACGCAGTATTTT. Protein product: CASSLRLAGGTDTQYF.

This clone was seen a single time. The chain links TRBV18 to TRBJ2-5; 12 bases map to TRBD2. The J segment lost 7 bases and the V segment lost 0 bases, leaving 6 bases of the junction unmatched. This CDR3 spans 16 amino acids. Germline lookup yields CDR1 KGHSH and CDR2 LQKENI. The CDR3 DNA sequence: TGTGCCAGCTCACCACCTCTAGCGGGGGGGCTCGGGACCCAGTACTTC. Amino acid sequence: CASSPPLAGGLGTQYF.

In this sample, this clone turned up once. The J gene is TRBJ2-5, the V gene TRBV18; possible D gene TRBD1, 5 bases. Germline V CDR1 and CDR2: KGHSH, LQKENI. With 2 bases removed from V and 2 bases from J, the gap between germline ends came to 6 bases. CDR3 length: 13 residues. CDR3 DNA: TGTGCCAGCTCACCAAGGACACAAGAGACCCAGTACTTC. Protein product: CASSPRTQETQYF.

The gene calls are TRBV18 and TRBJ2-7, with 11 bases lining up with TRBD2. The CDR3 contains 14 residues. CDR1 is KGHSH, CDR2 LQKENI, per germline. The J segment lost 5 bases and the V segment lost 3 bases, leaving 3 bases of the junction unmatched. In nucleotides, the CDR3 is TGTGCCAGCTCACCTTCTAGCGGGAGGAACGAGCAGTACTTC. This codes for CASSPSSGRNEQYF.

The rearrangement joins TRBV27 to TRBJ1-2; 9 bases are a match to TRBD1. The CDR3 is 15 amino acids. Germline assignment: CDR1 MNHEY and CDR2 SMNVEV (reference sequence). J gave up 5 bases and V 7 bases, and 11 bases lay outside the gene matches. CDR3 coding DNA: TGTGCCAGCATGCCGGACAGGGGTTCGGGGTATGGCTACACCTTC. It encodes CASMPDRGSGYGYTF.

This sequence joins TRBV19 and TRBJ2-2; 7 bases align to TRBD2. V lost 6 bases to trimming and J lost 8 bases; unmatched junction nucleotides: 12. Looked up from germline, CDR1 is LNHDA and CDR2 is SQIVND (reference sequence). CDR3 length equals 15 residues. The chain's CDR3 is CASRPGASGRGELFF. In nucleotides, the CDR3 is TGTGCCAGTAGGCCCGGGGCCTCCGGGAGGGGGGAGCTGTTTTTT. Drawing the rest from reference TRBV19 and TRBJ2-2, the complete variable domain is DGGITQSPKYLFRKEGQNVTLSCEQNLNHDAMYWYRQDPGQGLRLIYYSQIVNDFQKGDIAEGYSVSREKKESFPLTVTSAQKNPTAFYLCASRPGASGRGELFFGEGSRLTVL.

This chain uses TRBV7-6 with TRBJ2-1; 10 bases line up with TRBD1. Trimming cost V 1 base and J 8 bases; bases outside gene matches: 2. The CDR3 extends over 14 amino acids. From germline, CDR1 is SGHVS and CDR2 FNYEAQ. The DNA for the CDR3 is TGTGCCAGCAGCTTAGGGGACAGGGGCCATGAGCAGTTCTTC. This sequence encodes CASSLGDRGHEQFF. Supplemented by reference TRBV7-6 and TRBJ2-1, the full variable domain reads GAGVSQSPRYKVTKRGQDVALRCDPISGHVSLYWYRQALGQGPEFLTYFNYEAQQDKSGLPNDRFSAERPEGSISTLTIQRTEQRDSAMYRCASSLGDRGHEQFFGPGTRLTVL.

The sample holds one count of this clone. The chain recombines TRBV9 with TRBJ2-1; 8 bases are shared with TRBD2. Trimming took 2 bases from V and 8 from J; bases not matched to a gene: 0. This CDR3 region has 12 residues. Germline CDR1 reads SGDLS; CDR2 reads YYNGEE. In DNA form, the CDR3 reads TGTGCCAGCAGCGTTAGCGGGGATGAGCAGTTCTTC. As protein: CASSVSGDEQFF.